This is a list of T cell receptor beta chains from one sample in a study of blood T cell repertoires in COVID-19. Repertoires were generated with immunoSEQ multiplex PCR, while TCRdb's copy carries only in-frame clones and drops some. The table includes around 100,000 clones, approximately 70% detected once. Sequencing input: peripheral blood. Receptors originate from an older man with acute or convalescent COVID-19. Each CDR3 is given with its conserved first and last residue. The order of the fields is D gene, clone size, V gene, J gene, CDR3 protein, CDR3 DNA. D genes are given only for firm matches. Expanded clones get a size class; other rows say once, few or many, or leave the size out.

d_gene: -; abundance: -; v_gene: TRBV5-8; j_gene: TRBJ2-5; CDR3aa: CASSLGQIGETQYF; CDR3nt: TGTGCCAGCAGCTTGGGACAGATTGGAGAGACCCAGTACTTC
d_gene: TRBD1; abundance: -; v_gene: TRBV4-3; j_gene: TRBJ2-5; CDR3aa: CASSQARGRGETQYF; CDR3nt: TGCGCCAGCAGCCAAGCCAGGGGGCGGGGAGAGACCCAGTACTTC
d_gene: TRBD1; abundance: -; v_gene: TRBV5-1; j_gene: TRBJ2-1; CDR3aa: CASRRGQGTDEQFF; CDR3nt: TGCGCCAGCAGGAGGGGACAGGGTACAGATGAGCAGTTCTTC
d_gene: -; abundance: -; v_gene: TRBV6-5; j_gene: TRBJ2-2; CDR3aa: CASSLSEHRSTGELFF; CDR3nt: TGTGCCAGCAGTTTGAGCGAACACCGGAGCACCGGGGAGCTGTTTTTT
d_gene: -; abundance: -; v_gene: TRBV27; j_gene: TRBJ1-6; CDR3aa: CASSLTGLGSPLHF; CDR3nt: TGTGCCAGCAGTCTCACAGGGTTGGGTTCACCCCTCCACTTT
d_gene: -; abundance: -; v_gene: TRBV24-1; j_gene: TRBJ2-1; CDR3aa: CATSDFLAGNEQFF; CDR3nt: TGTGCCACCAGTGATTTCCTGGCTGGCAATGAGCAGTTCTTC
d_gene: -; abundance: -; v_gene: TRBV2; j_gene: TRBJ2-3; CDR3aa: CASRKAGGGTDTQYF; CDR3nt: TGTGCCAGCAGAAAAGCGGGTGGAGGCACAGATACGCAGTATTTT
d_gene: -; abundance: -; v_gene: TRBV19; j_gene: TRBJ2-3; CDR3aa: CASSARISTDTQYF; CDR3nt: TGTGCCAGTAGTGCCAGAATAAGCACAGATACGCAGTATTTT
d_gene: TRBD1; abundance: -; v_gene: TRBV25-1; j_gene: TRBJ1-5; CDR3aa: CARITGGWQPQHF; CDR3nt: TGTGCCAGAATCACAGGGGGCTGGCAGCCCCAGCATTTT
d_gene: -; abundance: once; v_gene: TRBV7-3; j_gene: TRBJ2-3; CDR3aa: CASSPGTDTQYF; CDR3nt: TGTGCCAGCAGTCCGGGCACAGATACGCAGTATTTT
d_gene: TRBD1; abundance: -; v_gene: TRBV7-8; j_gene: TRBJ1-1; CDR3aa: CASSLMGSGGKAFF; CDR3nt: TGTGCCAGCAGCTTAATGGGGTCAGGGGGCAAAGCTTTCTTT
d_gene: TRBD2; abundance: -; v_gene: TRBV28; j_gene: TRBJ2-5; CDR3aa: CASSSLAGVETQYF; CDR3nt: TGTGCCAGCAGTTCACTAGCGGGAGTAGAGACCCAGTACTTC
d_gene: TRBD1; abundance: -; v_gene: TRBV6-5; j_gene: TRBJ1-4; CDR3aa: CASSYGTGGELFF; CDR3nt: TGTGCCAGCAGTTACGGGACAGGGGGCGAACTGTTTTTT
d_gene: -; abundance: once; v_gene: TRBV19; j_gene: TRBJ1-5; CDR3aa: CASSNTGNQPQHF; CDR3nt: TGTGCCAGTAGTAATACAGGCAATCAGCCCCAGCATTTT
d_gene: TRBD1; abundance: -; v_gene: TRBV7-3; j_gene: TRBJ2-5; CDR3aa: CASSPGTGVRETQYF; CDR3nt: TGTGCCAGCAGCCCCGGGACAGGGGTGCGGGAGACCCAGTACTTC
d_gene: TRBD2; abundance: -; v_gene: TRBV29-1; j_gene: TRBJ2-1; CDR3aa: CSVAGLAYNEQFF; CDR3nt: TGCAGCGTTGCGGGACTAGCCTACAATGAGCAGTTCTTC
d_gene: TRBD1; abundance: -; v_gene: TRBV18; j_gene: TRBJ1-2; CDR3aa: CASSLSRTGGASGYTF; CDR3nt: TGTGCCAGCTCACTCTCCCGGACAGGGGGCGCTTCTGGCTACACCTTC
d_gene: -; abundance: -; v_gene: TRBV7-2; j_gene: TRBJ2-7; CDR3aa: CASSLAGLYEQYF; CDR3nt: TGTGCCAGCAGCTTAGCGGGCCTCTACGAGCAGTACTTC
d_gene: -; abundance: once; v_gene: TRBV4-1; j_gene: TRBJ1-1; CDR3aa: CASRPTAMNTEAFF; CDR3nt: TGCGCCAGCAGACCGACAGCCATGAACACTGAAGCTTTCTTT
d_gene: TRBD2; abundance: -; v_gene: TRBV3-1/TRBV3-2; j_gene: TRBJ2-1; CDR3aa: CASSHLPGTSGMNEQFF; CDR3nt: TGTGCCAGCAGCCACCTTCCCGGGACTAGCGGGATGAATGAGCAGTTCTTC
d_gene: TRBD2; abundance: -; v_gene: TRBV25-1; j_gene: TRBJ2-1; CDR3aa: CASSASGRMVNEQFF; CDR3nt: TGTGCCAGCAGTGCCAGCGGGAGAATGGTAAATGAGCAGTTCTTC
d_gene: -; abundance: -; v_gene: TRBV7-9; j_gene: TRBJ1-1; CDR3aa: CASGPGHSMNTEAFF; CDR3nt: TGTGCCAGCGGACCGGGACACTCAATGAACACTGAAGCTTTCTTT
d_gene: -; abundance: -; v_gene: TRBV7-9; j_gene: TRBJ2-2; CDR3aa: CASSLAGTRNRPELFF; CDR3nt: TGTGCCAGCAGCTTAGCTGGGACACGGAATCGCCCGGAGCTGTTTTTT
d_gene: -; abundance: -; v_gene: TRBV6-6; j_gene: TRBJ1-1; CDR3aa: CASSYSNRNTEAFF; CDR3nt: TGTGCCAGCAGTTACTCGAACAGAAACACTGAAGCTTTCTTT
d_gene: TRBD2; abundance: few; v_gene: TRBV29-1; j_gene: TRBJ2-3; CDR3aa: CSVEVAGVGTQYF; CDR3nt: TGCAGCGTTGAGGTCGCGGGAGTTGGTACGCAGTATTTT
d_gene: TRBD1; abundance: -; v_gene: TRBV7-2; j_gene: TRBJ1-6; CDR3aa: CASSLLTGGDSPLHF; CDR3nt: TGTGCCAGCAGCTTATTAACAGGGGGAGATTCACCCCTCCACTTT
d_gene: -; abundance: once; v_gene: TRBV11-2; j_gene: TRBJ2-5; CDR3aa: CASSYGTRSQETQYF; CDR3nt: TGTGCCAGCAGTTACGGGACTCGAAGTCAAGAGACCCAGTACTTC
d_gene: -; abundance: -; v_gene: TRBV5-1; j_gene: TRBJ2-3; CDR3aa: CASSSSSRSTDTQYF; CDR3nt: TGCGCCAGCAGCTCAAGCTCTAGAAGCACAGATACGCAGTATTTT
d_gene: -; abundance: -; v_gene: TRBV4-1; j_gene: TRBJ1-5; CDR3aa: CASSLEPGINQPQHF; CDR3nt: TGCGCCAGCAGCCTGGAACCAGGGATCAATCAGCCCCAGCATTTT
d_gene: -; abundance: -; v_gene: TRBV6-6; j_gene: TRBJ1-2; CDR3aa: CASSYSIGAGLYGYTF; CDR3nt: TGTGCCAGCAGTTACTCGATAGGCGCAGGGCTCTATGGCTACACCTTC
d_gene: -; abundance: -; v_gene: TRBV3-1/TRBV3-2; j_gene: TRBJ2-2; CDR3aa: CASSPPAGRPGELFF; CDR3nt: TGTGCCAGCAGCCCCCCTGCAGGTAGGCCCGGGGAGCTGTTTTTT
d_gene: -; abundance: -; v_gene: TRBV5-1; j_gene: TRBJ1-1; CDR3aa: CASSSSSGNTEAFF; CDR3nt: TGCGCCAGCAGCTCATCGAGCGGGAACACTGAAGCTTTCTTT
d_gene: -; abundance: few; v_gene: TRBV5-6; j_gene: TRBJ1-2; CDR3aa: CASSLPEGGYTF; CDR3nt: TGTGCCAGCAGCTTGCCCGAGGGAGGCTACACCTTC
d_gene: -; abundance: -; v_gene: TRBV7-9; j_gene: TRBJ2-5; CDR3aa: CASSPLETQYF; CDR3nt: TGTGCCAGCAGCCCACTGGAGACCCAGTACTTC
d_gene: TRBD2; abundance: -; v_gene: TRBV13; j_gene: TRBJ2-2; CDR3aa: CASSSPTSGRVGELFF; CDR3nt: TGTGCCAGCAGCTCACCGACTAGCGGGAGAGTCGGGGAGCTGTTTTTT
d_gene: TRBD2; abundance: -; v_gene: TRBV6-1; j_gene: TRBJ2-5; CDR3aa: CASSDGSGRRETQYF; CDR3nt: TGTGCCAGCAGTGATGGTAGCGGGAGACGAGAGACCCAGTACTTC
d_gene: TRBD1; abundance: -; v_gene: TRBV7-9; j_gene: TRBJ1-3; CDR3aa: CASSRKPPGQGGENTIYF; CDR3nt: TGTGCCAGCAGCCGAAAACCACCGGGACAGGGAGGCGAAAACACCATATATTTT
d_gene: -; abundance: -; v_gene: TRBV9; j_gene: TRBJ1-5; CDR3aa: CASSLSQGLQPQHF; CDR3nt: TGTGCCAGCAGCCTATCCCAGGGTCTTCAGCCCCAGCATTTT
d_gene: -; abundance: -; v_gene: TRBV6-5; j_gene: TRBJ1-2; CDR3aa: CASSYSTTHGYTF; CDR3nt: TGTGCCAGCAGTTACTCGACTACACATGGCTACACCTTC
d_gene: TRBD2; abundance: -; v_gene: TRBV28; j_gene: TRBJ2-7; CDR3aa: CASSLGGDSYEQYF; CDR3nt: TGTGCCAGCAGTTTGGGGGGGGACTCCTACGAGCAGTACTTC
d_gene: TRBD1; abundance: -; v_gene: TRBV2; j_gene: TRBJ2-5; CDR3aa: CASSGGQGARETQYF; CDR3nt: TGTGCCAGCAGTGGGGGGCAGGGGGCCCGAGAGACCCAGTACTTC
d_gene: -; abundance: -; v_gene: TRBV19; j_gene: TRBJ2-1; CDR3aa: CASSIDVGGSYEQFF; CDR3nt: TGTGCCAGTAGTATAGATGTGGGAGGAAGCTATGAGCAGTTCTTC